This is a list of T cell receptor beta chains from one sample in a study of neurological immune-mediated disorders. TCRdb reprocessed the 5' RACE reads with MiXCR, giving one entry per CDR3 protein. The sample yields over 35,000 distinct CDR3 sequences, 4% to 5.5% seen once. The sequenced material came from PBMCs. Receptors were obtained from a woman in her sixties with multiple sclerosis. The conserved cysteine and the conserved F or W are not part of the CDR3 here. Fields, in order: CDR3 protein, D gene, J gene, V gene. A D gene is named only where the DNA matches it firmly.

ASRKTEETQY - TRBJ2-5 TRBV10-2
AISGGPNYGYT - TRBJ1-2 TRBV10-3
ASGPGTHTGELF - TRBJ2-2 TRBV12-3/TRBV12-4
ASSEAGRDTEAF - TRBJ1-1 TRBV10-1
ASSYSIRGPRETQY - TRBJ2-5 TRBV6-5
SARDGLAGESSYNEQF TRBD2 TRBJ2-1 TRBV20-1
SARTSESYNEQF TRBD2 TRBJ2-1 TRBV20-1
ASRPPGLGDYGYT - TRBJ1-2 TRBV5-1
ASSRDRHNSPLN TRBD1 TRBJ1-6 TRBV27
AATEGEKLF - TRBJ1-4 TRBV6-2/TRBV6-3
ASSLATGVEAF TRBD1 TRBJ1-1 TRBV7-2
SASGVTDEQF - TRBJ2-1 TRBV20-1
SASQVRVRQEQY - TRBJ2-7 TRBV20-1
ASSLVGAVVHEQY - TRBJ2-7 TRBV7-9
ASSRDRGGNTGELF TRBD1 TRBJ2-2 TRBV5-1
ASSQGIPPPGELF - TRBJ2-2 TRBV4-2
ASSPSGARETQY TRBD2 TRBJ2-5 TRBV7-3
ASSLGTGTNYGYT TRBD1 TRBJ1-2 TRBV6-5
ASSQGRDEKLF - TRBJ1-4 TRBV3-1
ASSLNRAGYGYT - TRBJ1-2 TRBV7-9
ASSPPRGGQGETQY - TRBJ2-5 TRBV18
ASSLGHNYGYT - TRBJ1-2 TRBV7-2
SAATGSVYGYT TRBD1 TRBJ1-2 TRBV20-1
ASSPSDRGHEKLF TRBD1 TRBJ1-4 TRBV6-1
ASSQEDQPQN - TRBJ1-5 TRBV3-1